This entry lists 10 T cell receptor beta chains sequenced from one sample in a study of CD8 T cells in Susac syndrome. Random-hexamer reverse transcription was applied to roughly 0.5 to 1 ug RNA. TCRdb called the immunoSEQ multiplex PCR reads again in MiXCR, with one record for every CDR3 protein. This table holds around 300,000 distinct CDR3 sequences, almost 85% found once. What was sequenced was CD8+ T cells from PBMCs. The receptors derive from a human donor with multiple sclerosis.

This chain uses TRBV9 with TRBJ2-3, with TRBD1 as a possible D gene (5 bases). This CDR3 region has 16 residues. The ends were cut back, 0 bases at V and 1 base at J, with 12 bases in the middle. Germline V gives CDR1 SGDLS, CDR2 YYNGEE. Here the CDR3 DNA reads TGTGCCAGCAGCGTAGGGCAGGGATGGGGCACAGATACGCAGTATTTT. Translated, it gives CASSVGQGWGTDTQYF. The whole variable domain, remainder taken from reference TRBV9 and TRBJ2-3, is DSGVTQTPKHLITATGQRVTLRCSPRSGDLSVYWYQQSLDQGLQFLIQYYNGEERAKGNILERFSAQQFPDLHSELNLSSLELGDSALYFCASSVGQGWGTDTQYFGPGTRLTVL.

This clonotype was detected a few times. The chain joins TRBV27 to TRBJ2-7; D perhaps matches TRBD2 (7 bases). Germline CDR1 MNHEY, CDR2 SMNVEV (reference sequence). The CDR3 is 13 amino acids. V was pared by 5 bases and J by 2 bases, with 10 bases between. CDR3 in DNA: TGTGCCAGCAGTGGGGGGGCCACCTACGAGCAGTACTTC. Amino acid sequence: CASSGGATYEQYF.

V is TRBV20-1 and J is TRBJ2-7; 11 bases map to TRBD1. Germline V gene lookup returns CDR1 DFQATT and CDR2 SNEGSKA (reference sequence). This CDR3 has 16 residues. With 0 bases clipped from V and 2 bases from J, the junction kept 6 bases outside the gene matches. CDR3 DNA sequence: TGCAGTGCTAGAGATCCGGGGACAGGGGGGACCTACGAGCAGTACTTC. It codes for CSARDPGTGGTYEQYF.

The chain recombines TRBV29-1 with TRBJ2-1; TRBD2 matches at 13 bases. Trimming removed 6 bases from V and 4 bases from J; junction bases left unmatched: 9. Looked up from germline, CDR1 is SQVTM and CDR2 is ANQGSEA. CDR3 length: 16 amino acids. This chain's CDR3 is CSVPPWTSGSYNEQFF. CDR3 nucleotides: TGCAGCGTCCCCCCTTGGACTAGCGGGAGTTACAATGAGCAGTTCTTC.

The rearrangement joins TRBV20-1 to TRBJ2-7, with 7 bases aligning to TRBD2. The CDR3 sequence is 14 residues long. Per the germline V gene, CDR1 is DFQATT and CDR2 is SNEGSKA (reference sequence). Here the CDR3 reads CSHKRDGLTYEQYF. The DNA for the CDR3 is TGCAGCCACAAGCGGGACGGCTTAACCTACGAGCAGTACTTC.

The CDR3 DNA sequence: TGCGCCAGCAGCCAAGATGCCAACCTCCCTTGGGACATCCCCTCCTACAATGAGCAGTTCTTC. Encoded protein: CASSQDANLPWDIPSYNEQFF. This sequence joins TRBV4-3 and TRBJ2-1; D is perhaps TRBD1 (6 bases). Trimming cost V 0 bases and J 0 bases, with 24 bases left between them. The CDR3 length is 21 residues. Germline V gives CDR1 LGHNA, CDR2 YSLEER.

The chain carries TRBV6-1 and TRBJ2-7; possible D gene TRBD2, 5 bases. CDR3 length: 15 residues. Trimming stripped 6 bases from V and 3 bases from J, with 18 bases between. CDR1 and CDR2 from the germline V gene are MNHNS and SASEGT. The CDR3 coding sequence is TGTGCCAGCAGAACCACTAGGGCTCCCGACTACGAGCAGTACTTC. Its translation: CASRTTRAPDYEQYF.

The gene calls are TRBV7-9 and TRBJ1-1; TRBD1 is a possible D gene (6 bases). V lost 5 bases and J 4 bases, leaving 17 bases between the germline ends. This CDR3 region has 15 residues. CDR1 SEHNR and CDR2 FQNEAQ come from the germline V gene (reference sequence). The CDR3 sequence is CASSPPSGVATEAFF. As DNA, the CDR3 is TGTGCCAGCAGCCCTCCTTCAGGGGTAGCCACTGAAGCTTTCTTT. Filled out from reference TRBV7-9 and TRBJ1-1, the complete variable domain reads DTGVSQNPRHKITKRGQNVTFRCDPISEHNRLYWYRQTLGQGPEFLTYFQNEAQLEKSRLLSDRFSAERPKGSFSTLEIQRTEQGDSAMYLCASSPPSGVATEAFFGQGTRLTVV.

This clonotype was picked up one time. The chain carries TRBV19 and TRBJ2-3; D remains unclear. The CDR3 is made up of 15 amino acids. Germline CDR1 is LNHDA and CDR2 is SQIVND (reference sequence). V gave up 2 bases and J gave up 0 bases, with 9 bases separating them. The CDR3 DNA reads as TGTGCCAGTAGTATACGCTGGGTAAGCACAGATACGCAGTATTTT. As protein: CASSIRWVSTDTQYF.

Written as DNA, the CDR3 is TGTGCCAGCAGACACTCTAACAGGGAGAGGAACTACAATGAGCAGTTCTTC. It translates to CASRHSNRERNYNEQFF. The chain carries TRBV12-3 or TRBV12-4 and TRBJ2-1; D might be TRBD1 (6 bases). V lost 6 bases and J lost 3, with 21 bases in between. The CDR3 is 17 residues long.